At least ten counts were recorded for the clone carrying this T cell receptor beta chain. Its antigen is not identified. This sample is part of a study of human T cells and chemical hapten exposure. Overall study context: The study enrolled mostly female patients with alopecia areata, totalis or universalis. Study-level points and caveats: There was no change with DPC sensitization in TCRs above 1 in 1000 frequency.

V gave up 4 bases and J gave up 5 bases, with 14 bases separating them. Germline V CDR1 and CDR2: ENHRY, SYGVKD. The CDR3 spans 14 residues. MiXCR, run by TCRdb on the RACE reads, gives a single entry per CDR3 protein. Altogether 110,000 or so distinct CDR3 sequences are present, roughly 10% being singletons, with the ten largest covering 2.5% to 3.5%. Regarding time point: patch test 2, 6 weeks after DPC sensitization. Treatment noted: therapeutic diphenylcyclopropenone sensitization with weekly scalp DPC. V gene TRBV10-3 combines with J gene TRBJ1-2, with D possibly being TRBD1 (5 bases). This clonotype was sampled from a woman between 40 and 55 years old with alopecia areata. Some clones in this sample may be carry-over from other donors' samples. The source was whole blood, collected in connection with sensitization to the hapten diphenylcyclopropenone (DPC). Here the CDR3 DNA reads TGTGCCATCAGTGGCGGGGGACCGATTTATGGCTACACCTTC. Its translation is CAISGGGPIYGYTF.